This T cell receptor (beta chain) was observed in a study of identical twins. This clonotype was counted only a few times. TCRdb recomputed calls from the 5' RACE reads with MiXCR, one row per CDR3 protein. The sample records more than 200,000 distinct CDR3 sequences, roughly 13% being singletons. The source material was memory (CD45RO+) T cells sorted from blood. The clonotype comes from a woman aged 18-29 years in good health.

DNA of the CDR3: TGTGCCAGCAGCTTAGCCTGGCCGTACAATGAGCAGTTCTTC. Translated, it gives CASSLAWPYNEQFF. The rearrangement joins TRBV7-2 to TRBJ2-1, with D uncertain. Trimming took off 0 bases at V and 4 bases at J, with 7 bases between the two ends. Germline CDR1 SGHTA, CDR2 FQGNSA. This CDR3 has 14 residues. Full variable domain (rest looked up from reference TRBV7-2 and TRBJ2-1): GAGVSQSPSNKVTEKGKDVELRCDPISGHTALYWYRQSLGQGLEFLIYFQGNSAPDKSGLPSDRFSAERTGGSVSTLTIQRTQQEDSAVYLCASSLAWPYNEQFFGPGTRLTVL.